This T cell receptor beta chain was retrieved from a study of blood T cell repertoires in COVID-19. Looking at the study overall: From the United States, Italy and Spain came samples of acute and convalescent COVID-19.

About this clone: Other DNA sequences of this sample code for an identical CDR3.

Here immunoSEQ multiplex PCR was the method, and the copy in TCRdb shows in-frame clones only, minus some. The sample holds a few hundred thousand clones, less than 90% seen once. Symptom resolution, clearance, or two negative PCRs marked donors in Cohort 3 as recovered. Looked up from germline, CDR1 is SNHLY and CDR2 is FYNNEI. The CDR3 runs to 13 residues. Deletions cut 3 bases from V and 3 bases from J, with 8 bases between. The rearrangement links TRBV2 to TRBJ1-2, with D perhaps TRBD1 (6 bases). The TCR was taken from an older woman who had recovered from COVID-19. The sequencing sample was made of PBMCs or T cells enriched from blood (not recorded which). CDR3 loop: CASSEGQDYGYTF. In DNA form, the CDR3 reads TGTGCCAGCAGTGAGGGACAAGACTATGGCTACACCTTC.